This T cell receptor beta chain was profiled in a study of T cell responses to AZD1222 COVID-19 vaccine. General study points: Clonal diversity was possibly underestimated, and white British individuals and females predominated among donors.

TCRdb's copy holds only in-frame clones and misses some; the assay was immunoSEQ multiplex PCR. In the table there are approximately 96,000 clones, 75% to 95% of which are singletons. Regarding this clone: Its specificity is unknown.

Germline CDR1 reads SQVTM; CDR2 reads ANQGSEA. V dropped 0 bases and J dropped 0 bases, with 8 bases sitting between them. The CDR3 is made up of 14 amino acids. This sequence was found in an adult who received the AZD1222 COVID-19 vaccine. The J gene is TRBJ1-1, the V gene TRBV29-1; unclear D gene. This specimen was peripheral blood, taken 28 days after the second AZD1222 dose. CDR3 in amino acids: CSVEDGNLNTEAFF. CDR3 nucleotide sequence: TGCAGCGTTGAAGATGGGAATTTGAACACTGAAGCTTTCTTT.